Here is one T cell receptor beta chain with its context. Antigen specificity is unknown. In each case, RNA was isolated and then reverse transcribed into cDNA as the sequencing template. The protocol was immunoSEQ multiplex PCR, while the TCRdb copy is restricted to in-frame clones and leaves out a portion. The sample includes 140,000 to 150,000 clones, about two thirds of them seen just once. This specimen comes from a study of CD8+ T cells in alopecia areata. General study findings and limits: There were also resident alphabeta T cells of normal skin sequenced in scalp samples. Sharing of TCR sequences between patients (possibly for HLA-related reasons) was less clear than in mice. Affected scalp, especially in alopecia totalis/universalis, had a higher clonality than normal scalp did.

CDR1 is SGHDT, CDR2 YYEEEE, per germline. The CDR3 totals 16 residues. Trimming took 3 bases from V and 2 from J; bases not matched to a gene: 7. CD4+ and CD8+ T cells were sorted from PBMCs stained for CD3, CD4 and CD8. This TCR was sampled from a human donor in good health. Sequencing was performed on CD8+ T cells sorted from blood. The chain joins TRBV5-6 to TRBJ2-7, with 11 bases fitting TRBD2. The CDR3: CASSSTSGDQAYEQYF. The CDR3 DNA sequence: TGTGCCAGCAGCTCGACTAGCGGGGATCAGGCCTACGAGCAGTACTTC.